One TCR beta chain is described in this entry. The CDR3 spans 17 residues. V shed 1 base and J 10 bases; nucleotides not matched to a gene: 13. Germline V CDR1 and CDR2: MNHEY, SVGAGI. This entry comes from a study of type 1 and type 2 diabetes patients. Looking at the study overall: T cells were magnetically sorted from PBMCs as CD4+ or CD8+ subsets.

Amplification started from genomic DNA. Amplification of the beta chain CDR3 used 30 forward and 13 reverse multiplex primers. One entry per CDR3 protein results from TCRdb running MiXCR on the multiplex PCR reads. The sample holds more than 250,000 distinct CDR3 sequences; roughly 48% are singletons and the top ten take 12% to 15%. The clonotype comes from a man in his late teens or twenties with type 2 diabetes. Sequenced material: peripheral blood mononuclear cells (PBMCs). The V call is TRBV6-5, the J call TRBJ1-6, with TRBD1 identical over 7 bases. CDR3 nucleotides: TGTGCCAGCAGTTACTTTCAAGAGGGGGCGCAGATCTCACCCCTCCACTTT. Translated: CASSYFQEGAQISPLHF.